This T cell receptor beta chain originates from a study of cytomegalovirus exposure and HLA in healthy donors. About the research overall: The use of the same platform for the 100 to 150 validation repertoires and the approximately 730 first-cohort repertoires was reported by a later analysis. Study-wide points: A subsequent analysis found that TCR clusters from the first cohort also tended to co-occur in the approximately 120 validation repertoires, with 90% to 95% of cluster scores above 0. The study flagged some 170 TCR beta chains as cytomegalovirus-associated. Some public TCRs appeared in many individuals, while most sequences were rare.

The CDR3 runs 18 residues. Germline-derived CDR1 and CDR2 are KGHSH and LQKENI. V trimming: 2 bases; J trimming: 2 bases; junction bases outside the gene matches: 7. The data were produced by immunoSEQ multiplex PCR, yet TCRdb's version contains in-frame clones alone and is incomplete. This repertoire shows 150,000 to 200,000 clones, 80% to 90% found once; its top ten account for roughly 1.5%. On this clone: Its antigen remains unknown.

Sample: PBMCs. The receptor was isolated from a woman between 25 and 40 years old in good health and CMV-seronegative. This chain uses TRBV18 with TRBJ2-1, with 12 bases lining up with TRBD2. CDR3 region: CASSPVPGLAGTYNEQFF. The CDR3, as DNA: TGTGCCAGCTCACCAGTTCCTGGACTAGCGGGGACCTACAATGAGCAGTTCTTC. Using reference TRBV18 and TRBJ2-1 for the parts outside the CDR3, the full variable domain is NAGVMQNPRHLVRRRGQEARLRCSPMKGHSHVYWYRQLPEEGLKFMVYLQKENIIDESGMPKERFSAEFPKEGPSILRIQQVVRGDSAAYFCASSPVPGLAGTYNEQFFGPGTRLTVL.